A selection of T cell receptor beta chains follows, all from one sample in a study of radiation and T cells in renal cell carcinoma. Assay used: immunoSEQ multiplex PCR; TCRdb lists only in-frame clones, some missing. The repertoire includes 70,000 to 95,000 clones, 65% to 85% of them detected once, and roughly 6% sits in the top ten. The sequences come from blood, collected from a patient whose treatment included radiotherapy and nephrectomy. The receptors stem from a man in his fifties or sixties with renal cell carcinoma. CDR3s include the opening cysteine and the closing phenylalanine or tryptophan. Each record gives: D gene, V gene, clone size, J gene, CDR3 DNA, CDR3 protein. A D gene is named only where the DNA matches it firmly. Only part of the rows carry a size: once, few, many, or a class if the clone is expanded.

-,TRBV7-2,-,TRBJ2-7,TGTGCCAGCAGCTTACGTAGCGGAGTCGGGATTCCTTACGAGCAGTACTTC,CASSLRSGVGIPYEQYF
-,TRBV11-3,-,TRBJ2-2,TGTGCCAGCAGCTTCTCCGAGCCCGGGGAGCTGTTTTTT,CASSFSEPGELFF
-,TRBV29-1,-,TRBJ2-7,TGCAGCGCCGACGACAGTCCCTACGAGCAGTACTTC,CSADDSPYEQYF
TRBD1,TRBV29-1,once,TRBJ2-5,TGCAGCGTTGCGGATGGCGGCAGGGGGACGGAGACCCAGTACTTC,CSVADGGRGTETQYF
TRBD1,TRBV30,once,TRBJ2-4,TGTGCCTGGAACGGGCGGGTGACAGGGAAAGGGGCCAAAAACATTCAGTACTTC,CAWNGRVTGKGAKNIQYF
TRBD1,TRBV9,-,TRBJ2-7,TGTGCCAGCAACCCGGGACAGGGGGCCTACGAGCAGTACTTC,CASNPGQGAYEQYF
TRBD1,TRBV6-1,few,TRBJ2-3,TGTGCCAGCAGTGAATCGGACAGGGGAAGGGATACGCAGTATTTT,CASSESDRGRDTQYF
TRBD2,TRBV4-1,once,TRBJ2-3,TGCGCCAGCAGCTATCCGGGACTAGCGGGGGACACAGATACGCAGTATTTT,CASSYPGLAGDTDTQYF
TRBD2,TRBV6-1,-,TRBJ2-2,TGTGCCCATGGATCTAGCGGGAGGGTGACCGGGGAGCTGTTTTTT,CAHGSSGRVTGELFF
TRBD2,TRBV4-2,-,TRBJ2-2,TGTGCCAGCAGCCAAGATACTAGCGGGAGGAACACCGGGGAGCTGTTTTTT,CASSQDTSGRNTGELFF
-,TRBV27,-,TRBJ2-1,TGTGCCAGCAGTACCGGCGCCTACAATGAGCAGTTCTTC,CASSTGAYNEQFF
TRBD1,TRBV9,-,TRBJ2-3,TGTGCCAGCAGCGTATCTACTCCGGGACAGGTGAAGGGAGATACGCAGTATTTT,CASSVSTPGQVKGDTQYF
TRBD1,TRBV29-1,-,TRBJ1-4,TGCAGCGGCGGAGGGGGCCTAAATGAAAAACTGTTTTTT,CSGGGGLNEKLFF
-,TRBV27,-,TRBJ2-2,TGTGCCAGCAGTTTCGGGCAGGGATGGGGGGAGCTGTTTTTT,CASSFGQGWGELFF
-,TRBV29-1,-,TRBJ1-4,TGCAGCGTTGAAGATCTAGGGTCGGGGGAAAAACTGTTTTTT,CSVEDLGSGEKLFF
-,TRBV2,-,TRBJ2-7,TGTGCCAGCAGCGGGAGCTACGAGCAGTACTTC,CASSGSYEQYF
-,TRBV4-3,few,TRBJ2-7,TGCGCCAGCAGCCAAGATCTAGGTGAACTAGTCCCCTACGAGCAGTACTTC,CASSQDLGELVPYEQYF
-,TRBV19,-,TRBJ1-1,TGTGCCAGTACGGCGAGCCGTCGGAACACTGAAGCTTTCTTT,CASTASRRNTEAFF
-,TRBV27,-,TRBJ1-2,TGTGCCAGCAGTTTATCGTCCCGGGGGGGGAGCGGCTACACCTTC,CASSLSSRGGSGYTF
TRBD1,TRBV30,-,TRBJ2-7,TGTGCCTGGAGTGTAAGACCCAGGGGGAACGAGCAGTACTTC,CAWSVRPRGNEQYF
-,TRBV5-1,-,TRBJ2-2,TGCGCCAGCAGCTTGGGACAGGACCTTAGGACCGGGGAGCTGTTTTTT,CASSLGQDLRTGELFF
-,TRBV4-1,-,TRBJ2-5,TGCGCCAGCAGCCCCAGTTGGGGGGCGGAGACCCAGTACTTC,CASSPSWGAETQYF
-,TRBV14,-,TRBJ2-5,TGTGCCAGCAGCCAAGGCTGGGCCCAGTACTTC,CASSQGWAQYF
TRBD1,TRBV7-3,-,TRBJ2-7,TGTGCCAGCAGCTCCGGACAGGGGGCCTCCTACGAGCAGTACTTC,CASSSGQGASYEQYF
-,TRBV4-1,-,TRBJ2-7,TGCGCCAGCAGCCCGCGCGCAGAGACAGGTTACTACGAGCAGTACTTC,CASSPRAETGYYEQYF
-,TRBV7-8,-,TRBJ2-7,TGTGCCAGCAGCAGGGGGTACGAGCAGTACTTC,CASSRGYEQYF
TRBD1,TRBV7-9,-,TRBJ2-7,TGTGCCAGCAGCTTATGGGCAGGGGGCGCGGACGAGCAGTACTTC,CASSLWAGGADEQYF
-,TRBV5-6,-,TRBJ1-2,TGTGCCAGCAGCTTGGAAAGACAGTATGGCTACACCTTC,CASSLERQYGYTF
-,TRBV27,-,TRBJ2-2,TGTGCCAGCAGTTCCAACTCAAAGGCTCCACTGAACACCGGGGAGCTGTTTTTT,CASSSNSKAPLNTGELFF
-,TRBV4-2,-,TRBJ2-7,TGTGCCAGCAGCCGAGCGGGCTACGAGCAGTACTTC,CASSRAGYEQYF
TRBD1,TRBV5-1,-,TRBJ2-7,TGCGCCAGCAGCTTGTCGACAGGGTCGGGTTACGAGCAGTACTTC,CASSLSTGSGYEQYF
TRBD1,TRBV6-1,once,TRBJ1-5,TGTGCCAGCGAGTTAGGACAGGGGGCGTTTCAGCCCCAGCATTTT,CASELGQGAFQPQHF
-,TRBV7-8,-,TRBJ2-2,TGTGCCAGCAGCCAAGGCCACCCTCCGGCCGGGGAGCTGTTTTTT,CASSQGHPPAGELFF
-,TRBV7-2,-,TRBJ1-2,TGTGCCAGCAGCTTAGAGTTAGGCATCTCTAATGGCTACACCTTC,CASSLELGISNGYTF
-,TRBV19,-,TRBJ1-4,TGTGCCAGTAGTATGGGCAGGGAGGAAAAACTGTTTTTT,CASSMGREEKLFF
-,TRBV30,-,TRBJ2-3,TGTGCCTGGAGTGTGGAGGGGGGCACAGATACGCAGTATTTT,CAWSVEGGTDTQYF
-,TRBV5-1,-,TRBJ1-2,TGCGCCAGCAGCGCCGGGGGACGTTCCTATGGCTACACCTTC,CASSAGGRSYGYTF
TRBD2,TRBV19,-,TRBJ2-5,TGTGCCAGTAGTAGTAGCGGGAGGCAAGAGACCCAGTACTTC,CASSSSGRQETQYF
-,TRBV4-3,-,TRBJ2-3,TGCGCCAGCAGCCAAGATGCGGCCCGGAGAGATACGCAGTATTTT,CASSQDAARRDTQYF
-,TRBV14,-,TRBJ2-1,TGTGCCAGCAGCCAAGGGCTAGGGAGCTCCTACAATGAGCAGTTCTTC,CASSQGLGSSYNEQFF
-,TRBV6-4,-,TRBJ2-2,TGTGCCAGCAAGAGTGACAGCCAACACCGGGAGCTGTTTTTT,CASKSDSQHRELFF
TRBD2,TRBV7-2,-,TRBJ2-5,TGTGCCAGCAGCTTAGTTTCGTCGGCTAGCGGCCAAGAGACCCAGTACTTC,CASSLVSSASGQETQYF
TRBD2,TRBV5-1,once,TRBJ2-7,TGCGCCAGCAGCCCGGGACTAGCGGGCTCCTACGAGCAGTACTTC,CASSPGLAGSYEQYF
-,TRBV28,few,TRBJ2-7,TGTGCCAGCAGGCGACGAGCGGCCTACTACGAGCAGTACTTC,CASRRRAAYYEQYF
TRBD1,TRBV11-2,-,TRBJ1-5,TGTGCCAGCAGCCAAGACAGGGTCGGTCAGCCCCAGCATTTT,CASSQDRVGQPQHF
TRBD2,TRBV7-9,-,TRBJ2-7,TGTGCCAGCAGTCTCCCTCCGGGACTAGGGTCCTACGAGCAGTACTTC,CASSLPPGLGSYEQYF
TRBD2,TRBV10-2,-,TRBJ2-3,TGCGCCAGCACCAAACTAGCGGAGTTCACAGATACGCAGTATTTT,CASTKLAEFTDTQYF
-,TRBV5-4,few,TRBJ2-5,TGTGCCAGCAGCTTGGTTGGGTCCCAAGAGACCCAGTACTTC,CASSLVGSQETQYF
-,TRBV7-3,once,TRBJ2-7,TGTGCCAGCAGCTTACAGGTCGGCTACGAGCAGTACTTC,CASSLQVGYEQYF
TRBD1,TRBV4-2,-,TRBJ2-5,TGTGCCAGCAGCCAGGAGGACAGGGAGGTCGGGATGTACTTC,CASSQEDREVGMYF
TRBD2,TRBV6-5,few,TRBJ2-1,TGTGCCAGCAGTTTTCAACTAGCGGGAGTTGCGAATGAGCAGTTCTTC,CASSFQLAGVANEQFF
TRBD2,TRBV6-4,-,TRBJ2-2,TGTGCCAGCAGTTCACTAGCGGCCACCGGGGAGCTGTTTTTT,CASSSLAATGELFF